Shown below are 20 T cell receptor beta chains from a single sample sequenced in a study of OX40 agonist ivuxolimab in advanced cancers. Only in-frame clones appear in the TCRdb table, and some are missing; sequencing was by immunoSEQ multiplex PCR. The profile shows roughly 80,000 clones, 86% of them singletons. The specimen was CD4+ or CD8+ T cells sorted from blood, collected in a trial of the OX40 agonist ivuxolimab. These receptors all come from an adult with an advanced solid tumor such as melanoma, head and neck, liver or kidney cancer.

The chain joins TRBV25-1 to TRBJ2-2; 9 positions agree with TRBD1. CDR1 and CDR2 (germline): MGHDK, SYGVNS. V shed 6 bases, J shed 7 bases, and the junction held 6 bases outside the gene matches. The CDR3 is made up of 14 amino acids. CDR3 residues: CASRAQGANGELFF. CDR3 bases: TGTGCCAGCAGAGCACAGGGGGCGAACGGGGAGCTGTTTTTT.

The rearrangement joins TRBV7-3 to TRBJ2-2; 8 positions match TRBD1. With 4 bases clipped from V and 7 bases from J, the junction kept 8 bases outside the gene matches. This CDR3 comprises 15 residues. CDR1 is SGHTA and CDR2 is FQGTGA in the germline V gene. This CDR3 is CASSSRTGLGGELFF. In DNA form, the CDR3 reads TGTGCCAGCAGCTCCCGGACAGGGTTGGGCGGGGAGCTGTTTTTT.

The chain joins TRBV28 to TRBJ1-2, with unresolved D. The CDR3 is made up of 15 amino acids. The V and J ends lost 5 bases and 4 bases respectively, with 17 bases between them. Germline V gene sequence: CDR1 MDHEN, CDR2 SYDVKM. CDR3 DNA sequence: TGTGCCAGCAGTACCCCCGTTGTGGGGATCTATGGCTACACCTTC. This encodes CASSTPVVGIYGYTF.

For this clone: The junction departs from germline at one end; a sequencing error may be responsible. V gene TRBV7-2 combines with J gene TRBJ2-7; weak D call: TRBD1 (5 bases). This CDR3 has 15 amino acids. In germline, CDR1 is SGHTA, CDR2 FQGNSA. The CDR3 sequence is CASSQDRGPSYEQYF. CDR3 DNA: TGCGCCAGCAGCCAAGATAGGGGTCCGAGTTACGAGCAGTACTTC.

J is TRBJ1-1 and V is TRBV19; weak D call: TRBD1 (5 bases). Trimming took off 7 bases at V and 4 bases at J, with 16 bases between the two ends. CDR1 LNHDA and CDR2 SQIVND come from the germline V gene (reference sequence). The CDR3 is made up of 14 amino acids. CDR3 nucleotides: TGTGCCAGTACCACGGGGAGGGGCCGCACTGAAGCTTTCTTT. It translates to CASTTGRGRTEAFF.

This chain uses TRBV28 with TRBJ1-2; D is unresolved. V lost 7 bases to trimming and J lost 9 bases, with 12 bases between them. The CDR3 covers 11 residues. CDR1 and CDR2 (germline): MDHEN, SYDVKM. The DNA of the CDR3 is TGTGCCAGCACCTCCCTCATGAGCTACACCTTC. Residues: CASTSLMSYTF.

This chain uses TRBV5-1 with TRBJ2-1; possible D gene TRBD1, 5 bases. From germline, CDR1 is SGHRS and CDR2 YFSETQ. The V end lost 3 bases, the J end lost 3 bases, and 10 bases lay between the germline ends. The CDR3 runs 14 residues. The CDR3, as DNA: TGCGCCAGCAGCTCCGTCGACAGCTACAATGAGCAGTTCTTC. Residues: CASSSVDSYNEQFF.

The chain combines TRBV2 with TRBJ2-2; D uncertain. CDR3 length equals 13 residues. Germline CDR1 is SNHLY and CDR2 is FYNNEI. V gave up 6 bases and J gave up 1 base, with 6 bases separating them. CDR3 region: CASSRENTGELFF. In nucleotides, the CDR3 is TGTGCCAGCAGCAGAGAGAACACCGGGGAGCTGTTTTTT. The complete variable domain, with remaining parts taken from reference TRBV2 and TRBJ2-2, reads EPEVTQTPSHQVTQMGQEVILRCVPISNHLYFYWYRQILGQKVEFLVSFYNNEISEKSEIFDDQFSVERPDGSNFTLKIRSTKLEDSAMYFCASSRENTGELFFGEGSRLTVL.

The J gene is TRBJ2-5, the V gene TRBV10-3; TRBD1 or TRBD2 may be the D gene (5 bases each). The tail of the sequence fits TRBJ2-7 better, so the J call may be wrong. Germline CDR1 is ENHRY and CDR2 is SYGVKD. This CDR3 is built from 15 residues. This CDR3 is CAISESVGTAYEQYF. In DNA form, the CDR3 reads TGTGCCATCAGTGAGTCAGTCGGGACGGCTTACGAGCAGTACTTC.

This clone was seen only a few times. The J gene is TRBJ2-7, the V gene TRBV28, with 12 nucleotides matching TRBD2. The J segment lost 1 base and the V segment lost 1 base, leaving 11 bases of the junction unmatched. The CDR3 has 19 residues. CDR1 and CDR2 from the germline V gene are MDHEN and SYDVKM. CDR3 region: CASSLSRGHLAGGSYEQYF. CDR3 in DNA: TGTGCCAGCAGTTTATCCCGAGGCCACCTAGCGGGAGGGTCCTACGAGCAGTACTTC.

The CDR3 spells CASSFRANTGELFF. The CDR3 DNA reads as TGTGCCAGCAGTTTTAGGGCGAACACCGGGGAGCTGTTTTTT. The rearrangement links TRBV7-9 to TRBJ2-2; D not certain. The length of the CDR3 is 14 residues. V gave up 6 bases and J gave up 0 bases, with 8 bases separating them. Per the germline V gene, CDR1 is SEHNR and CDR2 is FQNEAQ (reference sequence).

V gene TRBV28 combines with J gene TRBJ2-7; D is unresolved. CDR1 and CDR2 from the germline V gene are MDHEN and SYDVKM. CDR3 length equals 11 residues. V was trimmed by 6 bases and J by 5 bases, leaving 8 bases between them. The CDR3 loop is CASSPFNEQYF. The CDR3 coding sequence is TGTGCCAGCAGCCCTTTTAACGAGCAGTACTTC.

This clone was picked up a small number of times. This chain links TRBV25-1 with TRBJ1-4; D is undetermined. V was shortened by 5 bases and J by 8 bases, with 12 bases between the two germline ends. The V gene's germline CDR1 is MGHDK and CDR2 SYGVNS. The CDR3 is made up of 13 amino acids. The CDR3 loop is CASSRGRLEKLFF. The CDR3 DNA reads TGTGCCAGCAGTCGAGGGCGCCTAGAAAAACTGTTTTTT. Combining the CDR3 with reference TRBV25-1 and TRBJ1-4 gives the whole variable domain EADIYQTPRYLVIGTGKKITLECSQTMGHDKMYWYQQDPGMELHLIHYSYGVNSTEKGDLSSESTVSRIRTEHFPLTLESARPSHTSQYLCASSRGRLEKLFFGSGTQLSVL.

In its sample, this clone was seen many times. The chain employs TRBV7-8 and TRBJ1-1; 8 nucleotides align to TRBD1. CDR3 length: 15 residues. Trimming at V came to 2 bases and at J to 2 bases, leaving 4 bases not matched to a gene. Germline values: CDR1 SGHVS, CDR2 FQNEAQ. CDR3 in amino acids: CASSLQGATNTEAFF. Here the CDR3 DNA reads TGTGCCAGCAGCTTACAGGGGGCAACAAACACTGAAGCTTTCTTT.

This clone was seen only once. This chain links TRBV19 with TRBJ1-5; the match to TRBD1 covers 7 bases. J was trimmed by 5 bases and V by 7 bases; bases with no gene match: 8. The germline CDR1 and CDR2 sequences are LNHDA and SQIVND (reference sequence). The CDR3 spans 14 residues. This CDR3 is CASNPQGTHQPQHF. The CDR3 DNA reads TGTGCCAGTAACCCACAGGGGACCCATCAGCCCCAGCATTTT.

DNA for the CDR3: TGTGCCAGCAAGGACTGGGACATGACAGATACGCAGTATTTT. Translated: CASKDWDMTDTQYF. The genes are TRBV25-1 and TRBJ2-3, with D maybe TRBD1 (6 bases). Germline V gene data show CDR1 as MGHDK and CDR2 as SYGVNS. Between the trimmed V and J ends, which lost 7 bases and 3 bases, there was a span of 14 bases. The CDR3 spans 14 residues.

The chain carries TRBV7-8 and TRBJ1-1; D remains unclear. V lost 0 bases and J 3 bases, leaving 5 bases between the germline ends. The CDR3 consists of 13 residues. From germline, CDR1 is SGHVS and CDR2 FQNEAQ. The CDR3 reads CASSLAPDTEAFF. The CDR3 nucleotides read TGTGCCAGCAGCTTAGCGCCGGACACTGAAGCTTTCTTT.

The chain has TRBV5-4 and TRBJ1-1, with D unclear. Germline lookup yields CDR1 SGHNT and CDR2 YYREEE (reference sequence). The CDR3 sequence is 12 residues long. The V end was cut by 5 bases, the J end by 9 bases, with 14 bases between. CDR3 protein: CASSGGIRQAFF. The CDR3 DNA is TGTGCCAGCAGTGGAGGAATTCGGCAAGCTTTCTTT.

The V and J genes are TRBV10-3 and TRBJ2-3; D not resolved. Trimming took 0 bases from V and 4 from J, leaving 8 bases between them. This CDR3 has 14 residues. Germline V gene lookup returns CDR1 ENHRY and CDR2 SYGVKD. The CDR3 DNA reads TGTGCCATCAGTGAGTCGACCAGCTCAGATACGCAGTATTTT. Its protein is CAISESTSSDTQYF.

V gene TRBV11-3 combines with J gene TRBJ2-1, with no clear D. There are 15 residues in the CDR3. V was shortened by 5 bases and J by 3 bases, with 14 bases between the two germline ends. Per the germline V gene, CDR1 is SGHNT and CDR2 is YENEEA. The CDR3 sequence is CASSPSPPSYNEQFF. In DNA, the CDR3 is TGTGCCAGCAGCCCTTCCCCCCCTAGCTACAATGAGCAGTTCTTC. Using reference TRBV11-3 and TRBJ2-1 for the parts outside the CDR3, the full variable domain is EAGVVQSPRYKIIEKKQPVAFWCNPISGHNTLYWYLQNLGQGPELLIRYENEEAVDDSQLPKDRFSAERLKGVDSTLKIQPAELGDSAVYLCASSPSPPSYNEQFFGPGTRLTVL.